This T cell receptor beta chain is drawn from a study of glioma-infiltrating T cells. Broader study findings: Above-expected tissue-blood divergence occurred in all gliomas, most in low-grade ones. Very few CDR3 sequences were shared between tissue and blood.

Only a few counts were recorded for this clonotype. Its specificity is not known. CDR3 length equals 11 residues. Trimming left V 3 bases short and J 7 bases short, with 8 bases between. In germline, CDR1 is SGHNT, CDR2 YYREEE (reference sequence). The iRepertoire nested amplicon-rescue multiplex PCR amplified TCR alpha and beta CDR3s from RNA. One-step reverse transcription and amplification started from approximately 100-400 ng of tissue mRNA or PBMC total RNA. TCRdb reanalysed the multiplex PCR reads using MiXCR and keeps one entry per CDR3 protein. Altogether about 130,000 distinct CDR3 sequences are present, less than 30% being singletons, with the ten largest covering about 16%.

The sequenced material came from glioma tissue, nonneoplastic brain tissue, or PBMCs (not recorded which). The gene calls are TRBV5-4 and TRBJ2-7; D not resolved. This TCR derives from a human donor with low-grade glioma or glioblastoma, undergoing nonglioma brain surgery, or in good health (not recorded which). CDR3 amino acids: CASSSYGEQYF. The CDR3 DNA reads TGTGCCAGCAGCTCCTATGGGGAGCAGTACTTC.